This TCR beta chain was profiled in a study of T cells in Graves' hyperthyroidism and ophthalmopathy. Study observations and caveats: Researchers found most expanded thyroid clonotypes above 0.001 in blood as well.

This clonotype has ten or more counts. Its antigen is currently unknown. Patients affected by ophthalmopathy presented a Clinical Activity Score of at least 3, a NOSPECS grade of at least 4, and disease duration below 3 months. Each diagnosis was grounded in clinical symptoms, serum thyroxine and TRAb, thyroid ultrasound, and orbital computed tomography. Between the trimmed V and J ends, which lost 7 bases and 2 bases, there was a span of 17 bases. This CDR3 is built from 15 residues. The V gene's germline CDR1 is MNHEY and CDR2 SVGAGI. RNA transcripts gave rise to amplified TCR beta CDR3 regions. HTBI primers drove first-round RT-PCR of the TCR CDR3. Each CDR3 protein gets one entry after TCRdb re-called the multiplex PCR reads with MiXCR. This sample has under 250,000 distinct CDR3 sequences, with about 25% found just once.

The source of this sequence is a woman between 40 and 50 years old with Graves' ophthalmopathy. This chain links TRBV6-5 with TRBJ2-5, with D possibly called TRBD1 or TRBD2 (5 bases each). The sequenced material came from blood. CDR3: CASTRRVGAQETQYF. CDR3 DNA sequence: TGTGCCAGCACTCGTAGGGTCGGGGCACAAGAGACCCAGTACTTC.